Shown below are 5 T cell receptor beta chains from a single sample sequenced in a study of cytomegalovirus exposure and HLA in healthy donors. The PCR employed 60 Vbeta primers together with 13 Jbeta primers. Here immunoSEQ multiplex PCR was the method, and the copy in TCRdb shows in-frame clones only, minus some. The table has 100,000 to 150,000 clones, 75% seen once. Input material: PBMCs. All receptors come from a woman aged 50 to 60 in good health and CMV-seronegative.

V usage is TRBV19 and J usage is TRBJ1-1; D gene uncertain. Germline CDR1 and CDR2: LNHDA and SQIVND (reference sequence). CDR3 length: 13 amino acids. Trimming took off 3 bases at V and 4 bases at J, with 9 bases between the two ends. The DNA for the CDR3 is TGTGCCAGTAGTATGGCGGGTTCCACTGAAGCTTTCTTT. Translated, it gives CASSMAGSTEAFF.

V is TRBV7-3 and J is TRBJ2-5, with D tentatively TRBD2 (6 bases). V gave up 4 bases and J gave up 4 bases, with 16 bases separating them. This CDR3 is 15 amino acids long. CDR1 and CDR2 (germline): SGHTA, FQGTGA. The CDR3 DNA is TGTGCCAGCAGCTCGACCGGACCAGCGGGAGAGACCCAGTACTTC. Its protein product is CASSSTGPAGETQYF.

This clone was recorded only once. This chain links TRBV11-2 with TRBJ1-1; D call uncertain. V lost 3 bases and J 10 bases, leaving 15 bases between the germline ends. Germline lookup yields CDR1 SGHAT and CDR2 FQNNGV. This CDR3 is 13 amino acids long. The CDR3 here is CASSFLPAGGAFF. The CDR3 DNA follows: TGTGCCAGCAGCTTCCTCCCCGCGGGAGGAGCTTTCTTT.

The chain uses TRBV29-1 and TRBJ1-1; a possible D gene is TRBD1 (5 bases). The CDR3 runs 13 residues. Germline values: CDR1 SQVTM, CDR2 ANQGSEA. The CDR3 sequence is CSAVQGLGTEAFF. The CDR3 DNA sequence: TGCAGTGCTGTGCAGGGCCTCGGCACTGAAGCTTTCTTT.

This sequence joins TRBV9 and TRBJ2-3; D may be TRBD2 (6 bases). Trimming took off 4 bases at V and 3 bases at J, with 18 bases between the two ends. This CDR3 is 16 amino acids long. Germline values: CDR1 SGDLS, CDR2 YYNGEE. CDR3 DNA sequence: TGTGCCAGCAGCCCCCGGGACTTCGGAGCTACAGATACGCAGTATTTT. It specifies CASSPRDFGATDTQYF.